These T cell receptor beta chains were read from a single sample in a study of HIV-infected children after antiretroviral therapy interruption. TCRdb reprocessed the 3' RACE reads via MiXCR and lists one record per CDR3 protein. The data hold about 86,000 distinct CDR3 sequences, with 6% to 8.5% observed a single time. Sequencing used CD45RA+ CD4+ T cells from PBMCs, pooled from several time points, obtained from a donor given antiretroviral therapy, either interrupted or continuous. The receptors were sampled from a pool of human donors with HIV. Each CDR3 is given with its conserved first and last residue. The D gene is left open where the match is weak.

cdr3_aa: CASGLVPGVHTGELFF
v_call: TRBV12-5
j_call: TRBJ2-2
d_call: NA

cdr3_aa: CASSKDLDGPKGSPLHF
v_call: TRBV21-1
j_call: TRBJ1-6
d_call: NA

cdr3_aa: CASSLDRWGQGDYEQYF
v_call: TRBV11-3
j_call: TRBJ2-7
d_call: TRBD1

cdr3_aa: CASSVLDTQYF
v_call: TRBV9
j_call: TRBJ2-3
d_call: NA

cdr3_aa: CASSLEGGGQPQHF
v_call: TRBV5-1
j_call: TRBJ1-5
d_call: NA

cdr3_aa: CSAIKTAEAFF
v_call: TRBV20-1
j_call: TRBJ1-1
d_call: NA

cdr3_aa: CASSPLGAGVSDTQYF
v_call: TRBV28
j_call: TRBJ2-3
d_call: TRBD2

cdr3_aa: CASSETDRQNSPLHF
v_call: TRBV25-1
j_call: TRBJ1-6
d_call: TRBD1

cdr3_aa: CASSSGGGNPLEQFF
v_call: TRBV7-2
j_call: TRBJ2-1
d_call: TRBD2

cdr3_aa: CASSFDGRNIQYF
v_call: TRBV7-2
j_call: TRBJ2-4
d_call: NA

cdr3_aa: CASSRRPGTYEQYF
v_call: TRBV3-1
j_call: TRBJ2-7
d_call: NA

cdr3_aa: CASRPTNGELFF
v_call: TRBV2
j_call: TRBJ2-2
d_call: NA

cdr3_aa: CASSLEGLAGEQFF
v_call: TRBV5-1
j_call: TRBJ2-1
d_call: NA

cdr3_aa: CASSQDVAGIQYF
v_call: TRBV3-1
j_call: TRBJ2-4
d_call: NA

cdr3_aa: CASSQGNSPLHF
v_call: TRBV28
j_call: TRBJ1-6
d_call: NA

cdr3_aa: CASSEVTSSYNEQFF
v_call: TRBV5-1
j_call: TRBJ2-1
d_call: NA

cdr3_aa: CASSLNALAGGEQFF
v_call: TRBV7-2
j_call: TRBJ2-1
d_call: TRBD2

cdr3_aa: CASSPDSIGAYEQYF
v_call: TRBV7-8
j_call: TRBJ2-7
d_call: NA

cdr3_aa: CASSRGGAKNIQYF
v_call: TRBV2
j_call: TRBJ2-4
d_call: NA

cdr3_aa: CASSSTSGILDTQYF
v_call: TRBV19
j_call: TRBJ2-3
d_call: TRBD2

cdr3_aa: CAISESFLREQYF
v_call: TRBV10-3
j_call: TRBJ2-7
d_call: NA

cdr3_aa: CASSLGGWQGPVYGYTF
v_call: TRBV13
j_call: TRBJ1-2
d_call: NA

cdr3_aa: CASSKNGEGNEKLFF
v_call: TRBV6-6
j_call: TRBJ1-4
d_call: NA

cdr3_aa: CASDDGQGAYQPQHF
v_call: TRBV19
j_call: TRBJ1-5
d_call: TRBD1

cdr3_aa: CASRNGHQGSSYNEQFF
v_call: TRBV3-1
j_call: TRBJ2-1
d_call: NA

cdr3_aa: CATSRDYQETQYF
v_call: TRBV15
j_call: TRBJ2-5
d_call: NA

cdr3_aa: CASSEPSKTGGRIRSYEQYF
v_call: TRBV10-1
j_call: TRBJ2-7
d_call: TRBD1

cdr3_aa: CASGWGNEQYF
v_call: TRBV19
j_call: TRBJ2-7
d_call: NA

cdr3_aa: CASSWGAGSYEQYF
v_call: TRBV7-2
j_call: TRBJ2-7
d_call: NA

cdr3_aa: CASSSLATGIYEQYF
v_call: TRBV27
j_call: TRBJ2-7
d_call: TRBD1

cdr3_aa: CASSPTPTGGTEAFF
v_call: TRBV4-1
j_call: TRBJ1-1
d_call: NA

cdr3_aa: CASSVEGPTQYF
v_call: TRBV9
j_call: TRBJ2-5
d_call: NA

cdr3_aa: CASRPAPGQGREGAKNIQYF
v_call: TRBV19
j_call: TRBJ2-4
d_call: TRBD1

cdr3_aa: CASSPDGSPYEQYF
v_call: TRBV5-1
j_call: TRBJ2-7
d_call: NA

cdr3_aa: CASSLDIGSGQPQHF
v_call: TRBV5-1
j_call: TRBJ1-5
d_call: NA

cdr3_aa: CSASHRGTTNYEQYF
v_call: TRBV20-1
j_call: TRBJ2-7
d_call: TRBD1

cdr3_aa: CASSGGGGVYNEQFF
v_call: TRBV10-2
j_call: TRBJ2-1
d_call: NA

cdr3_aa: CASSLAKDYTVAYEQYF
v_call: TRBV12-3/TRBV12-4
j_call: TRBJ2-7
d_call: NA

cdr3_aa: CASSLRQQPQHF
v_call: TRBV7-3
j_call: TRBJ1-5
d_call: NA

cdr3_aa: CASSLEGRNQPQHF
v_call: TRBV12-3/TRBV12-4
j_call: TRBJ1-5
d_call: NA

cdr3_aa: CASSEPTTDTQYF
v_call: TRBV2
j_call: TRBJ2-3
d_call: NA

cdr3_aa: CASSLGGREYNEQFF
v_call: TRBV5-1
j_call: TRBJ2-1
d_call: TRBD2

cdr3_aa: CASSQAPGLAGGDNEQFF
v_call: TRBV3-1
j_call: TRBJ2-1
d_call: TRBD2

cdr3_aa: CSVVVVAGEQFF
v_call: TRBV29-1
j_call: TRBJ2-1
d_call: NA